The clone carrying this T cell receptor (beta chain) was recorded once. Its target is unknown. The source of the sample is a study of cytomegalovirus exposure and HLA in healthy donors. CDR3 length: 14 residues. V was shortened by 1 base and J by 3 bases, with 8 bases between the two germline ends. In germline, CDR1 is LGHNA, CDR2 YSLEER. Study results and caveats: Later work showed greater clonal expansion in HLA-associated TCR beta chains than in equally common others.

PCR involved 60 Vbeta and 13 Jbeta primers. Some clones are missing from TCRdb's copy, which holds only in-frame ones; the method was immunoSEQ multiplex PCR. The repertoire holds roughly 110,000 clones, with roughly four fifths as singletons. The chain recombines TRBV4-3 with TRBJ2-3; tentative D call: TRBD2 (5 bases). The receptor comes from a male donor in good health and CMV-seropositive. Sequenced sample: PBMCs. CDR3 DNA: TGCGCCAGCAGCCAAGTGTTAGCGACAGATACGCAGTATTTT. Translation: CASSQVLATDTQYF.